The clone carrying this T cell receptor (beta chain) was picked up a small number of times. What it recognizes is unknown. The record originates from a study of human T cells and chemical hapten exposure. V lost 0 bases to trimming and J lost 5 bases, with 10 bases between them. The CDR3 is made up of 14 amino acids. The germline V gene encodes CDR1 SGHRS and CDR2 YFSETQ. Findings and limits, study-wide: It was expanded TCRs that formed significantly more large CDR3 similarity clusters than controls did.

Regarding time point: patch test 2, 6 weeks after DPC sensitization. Treatment of the sample: therapeutic diphenylcyclopropenone sensitization with weekly scalp DPC. One entry per CDR3 protein results from TCRdb running MiXCR on the RACE reads. The data contain about 84,000 distinct CDR3 sequences, around 9.3% of them singletons. The material sequenced was whole blood, taken in connection with sensitization to the hapten diphenylcyclopropenone (DPC). This sequence joins TRBV5-1 and TRBJ2-3; maybe TRBD1 (6 bases). The sequence derives from a woman aged 50 to 60 with alopecia areata. Some clones in this sample may be carry-over from other donors' samples. Here the CDR3 reads CASSLEGDLDTQYF. Written as DNA, the CDR3 is TGCGCCAGCAGCTTGGAGGGGGATTTAGATACGCAGTATTTT.